This T cell receptor beta chain was sequenced for a study of cytomegalovirus exposure and HLA in healthy donors. PCR primers comprised 60 Vbeta and 13 Jbeta primers. Method: immunoSEQ multiplex PCR; TCRdb's copy keeps in-frame clones and lacks some. The sample includes 65,000 to 85,000 clones. Per germline, CDR1 MNHNS and CDR2 SASEGT. The CDR3 has 17 residues. The germline V and J ends were trimmed by 0 bases and 5 bases, with 16 bases remaining between them. The chain joins TRBV6-1 to TRBJ1-4, with D possibly being TRBD1 (5 bases). The specimen sequenced was PBMCs. The sequence came from a woman aged 25 to 39 in good health and CMV-seronegative. In DNA, the CDR3 is TGTGCCAGCAGTGAAGCCCGTAGAGGTGGGGGGAATGAAAAACTGTTTTTT. Its translation is CASSEARRGGGNEKLFF.